Reported below is one T cell receptor beta chain. Its target is not known. The record originates from a study of T cell responses to AZD1222 COVID-19 vaccine. Study information: Second doses were pooled across both intervals (about 4 or about 12 weeks). Findings and caveats of the study: Targeting of unmutated variant regions was reportedly seen in nearly half of spike-specific TCRs. Spike-specific TCR breadth and depth rose after two AZD1222 doses. No repertoire was sampled before or during the peak T cell response, only after it.

V lost 1 base, J lost 2 bases, and 7 bases lay in between. The CDR3 covers 14 residues. From germline, CDR1 is LNHDA and CDR2 SQIVND (reference sequence). This table comes from immunoSEQ multiplex PCR, and its TCRdb copy is limited to in-frame clones, with some not included. The table includes 120,000 or so clones, around 90% detected once. The receptor was isolated from an adult in good health. The rearrangement joins TRBV19 to TRBJ2-3; D unclear. Here the sequenced sample was peripheral blood, taken on day 0 of AZD1222 vaccination. The CDR3 sequence: CASSIAGTTDTQYF. In DNA form, the CDR3 reads TGTGCCAGTAGTATAGCGGGCACCACAGATACGCAGTATTTT.